These T cell receptor beta chains were read from a single sample in a study of blood T cell repertoires in COVID-19. TCRdb's table, derived via immunoSEQ multiplex PCR, lists solely in-frame clones and lacks some. The table shows under 300,000 clones, with about 82% occurring only once. Sequenced material: peripheral blood. The receptors shown here come from a man older than 75 with acute or convalescent COVID-19. Both conserved end residues are part of each CDR3. The D gene is left open where the match is weak. Rows give clone size only sometimes, using once, few, many, or a class for an expanded clone.

len	v_gene	abundance	j_gene	d_gene	CDR3nt	CDR3aa
13	TRBV6-5	-	TRBJ1-4	-	TGTGCCAGCAGTCGCCAGGGGAATGAAAAACTGTTTTTT	CASSRQGNEKLFF
18	TRBV5-1	-	TRBJ2-1	TRBD2	TGCGCCAGCAGCTTACCGGGACTAGCGGGAGTCCGCTACAATGAGCAGTTCTTC	CASSLPGLAGVRYNEQFF
15	TRBV6-2/TRBV6-3	-	TRBJ1-5	TRBD1	TGTGCCAGCAGCCCCGGACAGGGGAACAATCAGCCCCAGCATTTT	CASSPGQGNNQPQHF
13	TRBV7-8	-	TRBJ2-3	-	TGTGCCAGCAGCTTAGACCGAGGGAATACGCAGTATTTT	CASSLDRGNTQYF
14	TRBV28	-	TRBJ1-2	TRBD1	TGTGCCAGCAGTCGCCCAGGGGGGTTGGGTGGCTACACCTTC	CASSRPGGLGGYTF
14	TRBV10-3	-	TRBJ1-2	TRBD1	TGTGCCATCAGTGAGTCGGACAGGGTCTATGGCTACACCTTC	CAISESDRVYGYTF
16	TRBV7-9	-	TRBJ2-3	-	TGTGCCAGCAGCTTAATGGGCGGAGGGAGCACAGATACGCAGTATTTT	CASSLMGGGSTDTQYF
13	TRBV10-3	few	TRBJ1-2	-	TGTGCCATCAGACGGGAAGCCGAGTATGGCTACACCTTC	CAIRREAEYGYTF
13	TRBV12-3/TRBV12-4	-	TRBJ1-2	-	TGTGCCAGCAGCGTAACAGGTTCCTATGGCTACACCTTC	CASSVTGSYGYTF
12	TRBV28	-	TRBJ1-5	TRBD1	TGTGCCAGTCGACAGGGGTGGGAGCCCCAGCATTTT	CASRQGWEPQHF
17	TRBV24-1	-	TRBJ2-3	-	TGTGCCACCAGTGATTTGAGCAAGGGGGACATCACAGATACGCAGTATTTT	CATSDLSKGDITDTQYF
16	TRBV10-1	few	TRBJ2-2	TRBD2	TGCGCCAGCAGTCTCGGCCAGCGGGGTTACACCGGGGAGCTGTTTTTT	CASSLGQRGYTGELFF
15	TRBV27	-	TRBJ1-4	-	TGTGCCAGCAGTCCCTATGGTCTAACTAATGAAAAACTGTTTTTT	CASSPYGLTNEKLFF
17	TRBV12-5	-	TRBJ2-5	TRBD2	TGTGCTAGTGGTCCTTCCCGGAGGACTAGGAAGCAAGAGACCCAGTACTTC	CASGPSRRTRKQETQYF
15	TRBV3-1/TRBV3-2	-	TRBJ2-1	TRBD2	TGTGCCAGCAGCCGATCTAGCGGGGGCTACAATGAGCAGTTCTTC	CASSRSSGGYNEQFF
14	TRBV28	few	TRBJ1-1	-	TGTGCCAGCAGTCCCGGGGGTTTGAACACTGAAGCTTTCTTT	CASSPGGLNTEAFF
13	TRBV7-9	-	TRBJ2-3	-	TGTGCCAGCAGCTCGGGTCCCACAGATACGCAGTATTTT	CASSSGPTDTQYF
14	TRBV28	-	TRBJ1-1	-	TGTGCCAGCAGCGCGGGAGGGGGGCCCGGCAGAGCTTTCTTT	CASSAGGGPGRAFF
13	TRBV5-4	-	TRBJ1-3	TRBD1	TGTGCCAGCAGCCCCAGGGGGGGAAACACCATATATTTT	CASSPRGGNTIYF
14	TRBV3-1/TRBV3-2	-	TRBJ1-2	-	TGTGCCAGCAGCCAAGGTCCAGGGAACTATGGCTACACCTTC	CASSQGPGNYGYTF
15	TRBV3-1/TRBV3-2	-	TRBJ2-3	TRBD2	TGTGCCAGCAGTTCCAGCGGGGCTAGCACAGATACGCAGTATTTT	CASSSSGASTDTQYF
15	TRBV4-2	-	TRBJ1-5	-	TGTGCCAGCAGCCAAGTACCCGGTAGCAATCAGCCCCAGCATTTT	CASSQVPGSNQPQHF
11	TRBV28	-	TRBJ2-2	-	TGTGCCAGCAGTTTAACTGGGGAGCTGTTTTTT	CASSLTGELFF
14	TRBV28	-	TRBJ1-4	-	TGTGCCAGCAGTTTAGGCCAGGGGACTGAAAAACTGTTTTTT	CASSLGQGTEKLFF
13	TRBV5-4	-	TRBJ1-2	-	TGTGCCAGCAGCCCCGGACAGCTTCCTGGCTACACCTTC	CASSPGQLPGYTF
15	TRBV25-1	-	TRBJ1-4	TRBD1	TGTGCCAGCAGGGAAACAGGGGTCTCTAATGAAAAACTGTTTTTT	CASRETGVSNEKLFF
15	TRBV5-4	-	TRBJ1-1	-	TGTGCCAGCAGCGGGGGACATGGATCGAACACTGAAGCTTTCTTT	CASSGGHGSNTEAFF
12	TRBV6-5	-	TRBJ1-1	TRBD1	TGTGCCAGCAAACAGGGGGCCCCTGAAGCTTTCTTT	CASKQGAPEAFF
13	TRBV6-5	-	TRBJ2-7	-	TGTGCCAGCAGTCCCGGGTTTAACTACGAGCAGTACTTC	CASSPGFNYEQYF
12	TRBV28	-	TRBJ2-5	-	TGTGCCACCCTAGCTTTCCAAGAGACCCAGTACTTC	CATLAFQETQYF
16	TRBV11-2	-	TRBJ2-2	TRBD2	TGTGCCAGCAGCCCAGCCAGCGGGAGGACCACCGGGGAGCTGTTTTTT	CASSPASGRTTGELFF
15	TRBV21-1	-	TRBJ2-6	-	TGTGCCAGCACCATACCAGGGGCTGGGGCCAACGTCCTGACTTTC	CASTIPGAGANVLTF
18	TRBV4-2	-	TRBJ1-4	-	TGTGCCAGCAGCCCGACAGCTCCCAACTCCGGGACTAATGAAAAACTGTTTTTT	CASSPTAPNSGTNEKLFF
16	TRBV27	-	TRBJ1-5	-	TGTGCCAGCAGTCGGGAAGCCCCGGCCTACAATCAGCCCCAGCATTTT	CASSREAPAYNQPQHF
14	TRBV10-3	-	TRBJ1-2	TRBD1	TGTGCCATCAGTGAGAGGACAGGGGACTATGGCTACACCTTC	CAISERTGDYGYTF
13	TRBV19	-	TRBJ1-3	-	TGTGCCAGTAGTACAGGGGAAGTCGGCACCATATATTTT	CASSTGEVGTIYF
14	TRBV6-5	-	TRBJ2-7	TRBD1	TGTGCCAGCAGCCTGACAGGGAGCACCTACGAGCAGTACTTC	CASSLTGSTYEQYF